This record covers a single T cell receptor (beta chain). The CDR3 has 16 amino acids. The V gene's germline CDR1 is MNHEY and CDR2 SVGAGI. Trimming left V 1 base short and J 6 bases short, with 15 bases between. The entry originates in a study of blood T cell repertoires in COVID-19. For the study at large: COVID-19 samples from acute and convalescent phases originated in the United States, Italy and Spain. Sources were T cells, B-cell-depleted T cells, or PBMCs; the material itself was cDNA or gDNA.

Per the study methods: Amplification from reference gene primers served as the basis for estimated nucleated cell counts. Only in-frame clones appear in the TCRdb table, and some are missing; sequencing was by immunoSEQ multiplex PCR. D and trimming were read from the DNA, whereas the V and J calls and clone size are those reported in that table. Here the sample spans approximately 170,000 clones, roughly nine tenths being singletons. The V call is TRBV6-5, the J call TRBJ2-2, with D maybe TRBD2 (6 bases). The sequencing input was peripheral blood. The TCR originated in a woman aged 65 to 85 with acute or convalescent COVID-19. The CDR3 region has the DNA TGTGCCAGCAGTTACTTCATGAAGGGACTCTCCGGGGAGCTGTTTTTT. Translation: CASSYFMKGLSGELFF.